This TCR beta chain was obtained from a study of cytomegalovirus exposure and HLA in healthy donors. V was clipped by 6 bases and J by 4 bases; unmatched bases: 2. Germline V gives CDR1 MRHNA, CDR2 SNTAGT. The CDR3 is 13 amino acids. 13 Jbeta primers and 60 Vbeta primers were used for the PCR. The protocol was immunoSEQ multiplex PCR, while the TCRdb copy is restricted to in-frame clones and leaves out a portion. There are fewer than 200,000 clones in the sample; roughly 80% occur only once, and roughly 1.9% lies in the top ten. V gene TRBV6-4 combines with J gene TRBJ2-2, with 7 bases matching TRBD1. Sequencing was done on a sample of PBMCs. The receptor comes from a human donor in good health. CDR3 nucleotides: TGTGCCAGCAGGCCAGGGGGCACCGGGGAGCTGTTTTTT. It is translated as CASRPGGTGELFF.